This T cell receptor beta chain is drawn from a study of blood T cell repertoires in COVID-19. Study at large: Whether acute or convalescent, the COVID-19 samples came from the United States, Italy and Spain. T cells, B-cell-depleted T cells, or PBMCs supplied cDNA or gDNA.

The CDR3 is 14 residues long. The germline gives CDR1 SQVTM, CDR2 ANQGSEA. The V segment lost 3 bases and the J segment 7 bases; nucleotides outside the gene matches: 10. One Seattle source followed patients from active infection through their disease course. Original processing methods: Estimation of nucleated cell counts relied on the amplification of reference gene primers. Clones were sequenced by immunoSEQ multiplex PCR, and TCRdb holds only the in-frame ones, with some missing. The DNA was the basis for D and trimming; V, J and clone size are from that table. The profile shows 300,000 to 350,000 clones, around 87% of them singletons.

Sample: peripheral blood. This chain links TRBV29-1 with TRBJ1-2; 8 bases fit TRBD1. This TCR was recovered from a woman between 50 and 59 years old with COVID-19, enrolled during active disease. The CDR3 DNA reads as TGCAGCGTTGACATAGGACAGGGCCGCCTTGGCTACACCTTC. This sequence encodes CSVDIGQGRLGYTF.